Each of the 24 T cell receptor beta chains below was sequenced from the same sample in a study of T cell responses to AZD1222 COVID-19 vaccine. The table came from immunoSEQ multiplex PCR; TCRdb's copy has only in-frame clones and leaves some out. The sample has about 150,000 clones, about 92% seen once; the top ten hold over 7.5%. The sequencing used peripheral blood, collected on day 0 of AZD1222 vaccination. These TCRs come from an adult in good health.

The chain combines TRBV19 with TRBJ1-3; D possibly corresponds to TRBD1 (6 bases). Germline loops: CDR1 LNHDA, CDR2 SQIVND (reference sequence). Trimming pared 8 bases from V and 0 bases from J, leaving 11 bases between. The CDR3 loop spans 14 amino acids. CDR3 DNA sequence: TGTGCCAGTCGCAGGGGAAACTCTGGAAACACCATATATTTT. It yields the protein CASRRGNSGNTIYF.

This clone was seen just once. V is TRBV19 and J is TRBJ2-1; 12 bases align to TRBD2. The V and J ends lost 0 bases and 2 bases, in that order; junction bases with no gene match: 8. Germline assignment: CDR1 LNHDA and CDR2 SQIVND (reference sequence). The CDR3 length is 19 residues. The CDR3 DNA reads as TGTGCCAGTAGTATAGATTTCGTCCTAGCGGGGGGGCCCTACAATGAGCAGTTCTTC. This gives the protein CASSIDFVLAGGPYNEQFF.

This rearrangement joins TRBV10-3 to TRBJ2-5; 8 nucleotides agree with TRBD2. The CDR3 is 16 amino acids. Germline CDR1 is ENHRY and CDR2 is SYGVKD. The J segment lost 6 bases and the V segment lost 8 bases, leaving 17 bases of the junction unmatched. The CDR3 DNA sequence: TGTGCCATCGGCACTAGCGGACCTAAGGGGGAAAAGACCCAGTACTTC. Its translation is CAIGTSGPKGEKTQYF.

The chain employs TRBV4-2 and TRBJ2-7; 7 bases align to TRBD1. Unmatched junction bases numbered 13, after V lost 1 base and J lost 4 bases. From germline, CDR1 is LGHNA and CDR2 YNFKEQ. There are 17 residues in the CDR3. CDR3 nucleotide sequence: TGTGCCAGCAGCCAAGTCTCATCCGGGACAGAGGTATACGAGCAGTACTTC. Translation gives CASSQVSSGTEVYEQYF.

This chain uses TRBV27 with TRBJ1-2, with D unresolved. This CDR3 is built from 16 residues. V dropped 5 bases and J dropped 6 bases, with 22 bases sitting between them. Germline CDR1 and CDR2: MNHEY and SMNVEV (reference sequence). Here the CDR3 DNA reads TGTGCCAGCAGTCCCGCCACCCTTATATCTGTCCATGGCTACACCTTC. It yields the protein CASSPATLISVHGYTF.

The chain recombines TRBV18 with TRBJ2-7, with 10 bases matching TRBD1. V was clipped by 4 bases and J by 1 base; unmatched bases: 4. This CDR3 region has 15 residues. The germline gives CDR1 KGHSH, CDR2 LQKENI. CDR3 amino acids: CASSQGQGGSYEQYF. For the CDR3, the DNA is TGTGCCAGCTCACAAGGACAGGGGGGATCCTACGAGCAGTACTTC.

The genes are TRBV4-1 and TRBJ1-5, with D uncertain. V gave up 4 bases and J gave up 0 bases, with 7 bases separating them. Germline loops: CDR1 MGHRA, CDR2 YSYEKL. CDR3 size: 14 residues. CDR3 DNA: TGCGCCAGCAGCCCTGACTCTAGCAATCAGCCCCAGCATTTT. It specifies CASSPDSSNQPQHF.

In DNA, the CDR3 is TGTGCCAGCAGCTTAGCCGCCAGGGGTTATTCACCCCTCCACTTT. Amino acids: CASSLAARGYSPLHF. The V and J genes are TRBV11-2 and TRBJ1-6; D possibly corresponds to TRBD1 (6 bases). The CDR3 contains 15 residues. Germline V CDR1 and CDR2: SGHAT, FQNNGV. Trimming cost V 1 base and J 8 bases, with 12 bases left between them.

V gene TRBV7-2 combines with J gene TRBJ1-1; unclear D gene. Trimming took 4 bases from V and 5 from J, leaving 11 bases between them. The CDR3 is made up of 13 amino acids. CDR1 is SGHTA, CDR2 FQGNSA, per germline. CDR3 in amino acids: CASSSGRKTEAFF. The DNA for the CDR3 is TGTGCCAGCAGCTCCGGACGAAAGACTGAAGCTTTCTTT.

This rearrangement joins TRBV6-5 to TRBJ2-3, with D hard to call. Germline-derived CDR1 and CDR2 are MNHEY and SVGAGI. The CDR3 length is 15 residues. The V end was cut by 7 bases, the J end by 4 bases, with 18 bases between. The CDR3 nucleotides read TGTGCCAGCACTCGGATCGCGTGGGCATCAGATACGCAGTATTTT. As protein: CASTRIAWASDTQYF.

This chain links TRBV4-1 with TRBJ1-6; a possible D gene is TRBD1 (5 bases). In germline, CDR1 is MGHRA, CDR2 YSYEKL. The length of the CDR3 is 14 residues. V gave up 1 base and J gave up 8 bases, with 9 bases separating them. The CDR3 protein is CASSQGRGDSPLHF. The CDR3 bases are TGCGCCAGCAGCCAAGGTCGGGGGGATTCACCCCTCCACTTT.

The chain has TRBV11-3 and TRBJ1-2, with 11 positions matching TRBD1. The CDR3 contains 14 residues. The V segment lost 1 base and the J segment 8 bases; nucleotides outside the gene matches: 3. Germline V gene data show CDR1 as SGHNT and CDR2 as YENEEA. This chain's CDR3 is CASSLAGQGGGYTF. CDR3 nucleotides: TGTGCCAGCAGCTTAGCGGGACAGGGGGGCGGCTACACCTTC.

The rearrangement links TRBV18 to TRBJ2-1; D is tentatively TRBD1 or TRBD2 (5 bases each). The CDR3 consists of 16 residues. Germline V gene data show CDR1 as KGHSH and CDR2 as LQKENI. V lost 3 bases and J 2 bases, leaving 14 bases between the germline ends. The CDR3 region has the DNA TGTGCCAGCTCACCCTCGGGACGGCAAACCTACAATGAGCAGTTCTTC. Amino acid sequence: CASSPSGRQTYNEQFF.

The CDR3 sequence is CASSDGDRGNTEAFF. Written as DNA, the CDR3 is TGTGCCAGCAGCGACGGGGACAGGGGGAACACTGAAGCTTTCTTT. The rearrangement joins TRBV9 to TRBJ1-1; the match to TRBD1 covers 10 bases. The CDR3 totals 15 residues. The V gene's germline CDR1 is SGDLS and CDR2 YYNGEE. The junction had 3 bases not matched to a gene; V was cut back by 3 bases and J by 1 base.

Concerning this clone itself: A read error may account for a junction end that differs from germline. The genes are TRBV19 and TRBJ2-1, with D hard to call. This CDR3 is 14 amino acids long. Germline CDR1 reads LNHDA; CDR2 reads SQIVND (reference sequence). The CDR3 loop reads CASSINVGRVERFF. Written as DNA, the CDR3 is TGTGCCAGTAGTATAAATGTTGGACGGGTCGAGCGGTTCTTC.

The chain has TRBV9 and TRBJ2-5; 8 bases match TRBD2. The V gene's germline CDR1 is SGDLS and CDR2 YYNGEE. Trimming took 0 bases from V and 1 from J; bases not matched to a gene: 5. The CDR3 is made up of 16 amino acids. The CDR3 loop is CASSVAGSGVQETQYF. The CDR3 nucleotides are TGTGCCAGCAGCGTAGCGGGTAGCGGGGTCCAAGAGACCCAGTACTTC.

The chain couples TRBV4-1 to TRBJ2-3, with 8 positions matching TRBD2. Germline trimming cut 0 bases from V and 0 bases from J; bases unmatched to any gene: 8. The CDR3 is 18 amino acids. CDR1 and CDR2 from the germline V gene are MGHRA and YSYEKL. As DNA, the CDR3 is TGCGCCAGCAGCCAAGATTCAGAGAGCGGGGGTAGCACAGATACGCAGTATTTT. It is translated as CASSQDSESGGSTDTQYF.

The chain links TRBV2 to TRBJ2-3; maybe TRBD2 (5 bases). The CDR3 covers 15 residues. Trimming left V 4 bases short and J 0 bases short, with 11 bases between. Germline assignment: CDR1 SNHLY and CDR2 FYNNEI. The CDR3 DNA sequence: TGTGCCAGCAGTGTAGATTGGACTAGCACAGATACGCAGTATTTT. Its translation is CASSVDWTSTDTQYF.

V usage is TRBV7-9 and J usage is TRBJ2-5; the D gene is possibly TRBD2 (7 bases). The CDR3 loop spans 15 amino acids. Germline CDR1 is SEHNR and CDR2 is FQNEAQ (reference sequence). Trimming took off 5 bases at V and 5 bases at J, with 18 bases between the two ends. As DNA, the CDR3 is TGTGCCAGCAGCCCCGTGGAGGGGGGGATGGAGACCCAGTACTTC. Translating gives CASSPVEGGMETQYF.

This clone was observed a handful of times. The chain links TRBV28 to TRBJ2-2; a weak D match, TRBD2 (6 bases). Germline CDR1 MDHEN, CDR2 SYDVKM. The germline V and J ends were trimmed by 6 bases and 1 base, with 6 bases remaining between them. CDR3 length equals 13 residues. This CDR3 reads CASRRENTGELFF. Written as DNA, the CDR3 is TGTGCCAGCAGGCGGGAGAACACCGGGGAGCTGTTTTTT.

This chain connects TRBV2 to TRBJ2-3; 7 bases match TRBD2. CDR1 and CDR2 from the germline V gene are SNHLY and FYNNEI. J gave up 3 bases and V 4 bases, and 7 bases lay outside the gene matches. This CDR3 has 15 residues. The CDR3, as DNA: TGTGCCAGCAGTGTAGCGGGTTTTGAAACAGATACGCAGTATTTT. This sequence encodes CASSVAGFETDTQYF.

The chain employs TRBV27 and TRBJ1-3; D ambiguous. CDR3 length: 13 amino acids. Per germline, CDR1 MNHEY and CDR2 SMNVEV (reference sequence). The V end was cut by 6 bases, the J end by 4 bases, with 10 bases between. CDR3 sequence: CASRTLGGNTIYF. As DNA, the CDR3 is TGTGCCAGCAGGACCCTAGGGGGAAACACCATATATTTT.

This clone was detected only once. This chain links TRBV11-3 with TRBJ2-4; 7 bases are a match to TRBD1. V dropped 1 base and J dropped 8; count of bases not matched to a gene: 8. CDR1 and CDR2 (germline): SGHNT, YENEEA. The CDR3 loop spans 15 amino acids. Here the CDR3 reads CASSLAGTEKDIQYF. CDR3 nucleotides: TGTGCCAGCAGCTTAGCCGGGACAGAAAAGGACATTCAGTACTTC.

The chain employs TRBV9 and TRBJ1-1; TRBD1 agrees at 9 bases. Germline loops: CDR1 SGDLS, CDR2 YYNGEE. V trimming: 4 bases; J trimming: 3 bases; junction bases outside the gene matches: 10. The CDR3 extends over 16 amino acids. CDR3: CASSKTGTGRYTEAFF. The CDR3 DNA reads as TGTGCCAGCAGCAAGACGGGGACAGGGAGATACACTGAAGCTTTCTTT.